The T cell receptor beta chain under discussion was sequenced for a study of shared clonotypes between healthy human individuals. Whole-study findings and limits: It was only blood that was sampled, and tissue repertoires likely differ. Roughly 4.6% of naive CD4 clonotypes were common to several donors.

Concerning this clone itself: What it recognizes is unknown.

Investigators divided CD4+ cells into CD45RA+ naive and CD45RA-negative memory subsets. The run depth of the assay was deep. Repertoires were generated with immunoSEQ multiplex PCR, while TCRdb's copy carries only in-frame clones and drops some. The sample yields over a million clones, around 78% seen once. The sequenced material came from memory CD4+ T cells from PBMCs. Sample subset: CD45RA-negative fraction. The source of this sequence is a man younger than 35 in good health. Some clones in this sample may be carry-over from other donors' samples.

CDR3 sequence: CAWSRSAQETQYF. In DNA form, the CDR3 reads TGTGCCTGGAGTAGAAGCGCTCAAGAGACCCAGTACTTC. The chain recombines TRBV30 with TRBJ2-5, with D uncertain. The CDR3 sequence is 13 residues long. Germline CDR1 and CDR2: GTSNPN and SVGIG (reference sequence). V lost 2 bases and J 2 bases, leaving 9 bases between the germline ends.